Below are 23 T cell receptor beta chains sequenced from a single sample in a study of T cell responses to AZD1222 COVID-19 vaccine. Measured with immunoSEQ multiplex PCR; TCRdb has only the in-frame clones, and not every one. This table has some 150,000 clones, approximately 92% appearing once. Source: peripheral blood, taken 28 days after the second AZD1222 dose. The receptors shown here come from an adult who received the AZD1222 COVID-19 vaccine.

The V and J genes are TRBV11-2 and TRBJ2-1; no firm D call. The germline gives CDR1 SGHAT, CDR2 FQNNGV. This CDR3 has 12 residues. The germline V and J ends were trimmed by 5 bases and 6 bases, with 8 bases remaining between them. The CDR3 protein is CASSTSRNEQFF. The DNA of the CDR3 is TGTGCCAGCAGCACCTCACGCAATGAGCAGTTCTTC.

CDR3 protein: CASSPGSYNSPLHF. The DNA of the CDR3 is TGTGCCAGCAGTCCGGGGTCCTATAATTCACCCCTCCACTTT. This chain connects TRBV2 to TRBJ1-6; D unclear. The CDR3 totals 14 residues. The germline V and J ends were trimmed by 5 bases and 1 base, with 6 bases remaining between them. The germline V gene encodes CDR1 SNHLY and CDR2 FYNNEI.

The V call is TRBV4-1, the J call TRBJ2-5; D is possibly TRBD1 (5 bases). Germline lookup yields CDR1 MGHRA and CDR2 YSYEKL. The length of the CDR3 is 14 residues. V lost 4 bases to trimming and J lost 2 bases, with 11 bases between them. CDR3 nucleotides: TGCGCCAGCAGCCCCGTGGGGCTACAAGAGACCCAGTACTTC. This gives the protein CASSPVGLQETQYF.

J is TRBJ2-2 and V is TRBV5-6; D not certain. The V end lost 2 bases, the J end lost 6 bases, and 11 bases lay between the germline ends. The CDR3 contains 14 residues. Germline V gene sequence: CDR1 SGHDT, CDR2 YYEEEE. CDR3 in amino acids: CASSFGVRAGELFF. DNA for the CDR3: TGTGCCAGCAGCTTTGGGGTCCGGGCCGGGGAGCTGTTTTTT.

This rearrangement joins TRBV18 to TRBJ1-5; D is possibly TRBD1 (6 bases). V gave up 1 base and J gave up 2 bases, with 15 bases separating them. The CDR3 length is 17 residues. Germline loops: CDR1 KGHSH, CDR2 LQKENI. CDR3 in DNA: TGTGCCAGCTCACCACGTGGACCGACAGGCGGCAATCAGCCCCAGCATTTT. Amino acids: CASSPRGPTGGNQPQHF.

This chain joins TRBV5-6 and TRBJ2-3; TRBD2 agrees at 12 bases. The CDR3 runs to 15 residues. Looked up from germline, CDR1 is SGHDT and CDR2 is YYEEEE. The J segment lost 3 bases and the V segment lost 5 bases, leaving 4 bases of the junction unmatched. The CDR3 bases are TGTGCCAGCAGACGGACTAGCGGGAATACAGATACGCAGTATTTT. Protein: CASRRTSGNTDTQYF.

CDR3: CASSLGGWNQPQHF. The DNA of the CDR3 is TGTGCCAGCAGCTTAGGAGGTTGGAATCAGCCCCAGCATTTT. This sequence joins TRBV11-2 and TRBJ1-5; D is undetermined. V lost 1 base to trimming and J lost 4 bases, with 8 bases between them. The germline CDR1 and CDR2 sequences are SGHAT and FQNNGV. The CDR3 is 14 residues long. The whole variable domain, filled in from reference TRBV11-2 and TRBJ1-5, reads EAGVAQSPRYKIIEKRQSVAFWCNPISGHATLYWYQQILGQGPKLLIQFQNNGVVDDSQLPKDRFSAERLKGVDSTLKIQPAKLEDSAVYLCASSLGGWNQPQHFGDGTRLSIL.

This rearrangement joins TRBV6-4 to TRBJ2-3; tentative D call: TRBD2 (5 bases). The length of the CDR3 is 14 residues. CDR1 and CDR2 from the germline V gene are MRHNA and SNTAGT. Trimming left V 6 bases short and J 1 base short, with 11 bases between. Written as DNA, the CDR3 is TGTGCCAGCAGCGCGGGTTGGGGCACAGATACGCAGTATTTT. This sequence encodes CASSAGWGTDTQYF.

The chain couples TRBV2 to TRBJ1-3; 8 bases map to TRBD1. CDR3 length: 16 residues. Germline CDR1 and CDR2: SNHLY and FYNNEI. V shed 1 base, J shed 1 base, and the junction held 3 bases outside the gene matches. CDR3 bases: TGTGCCAGCAGTGAAGGCAGGGGGCTATCTGGAAACACCATATATTTT. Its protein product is CASSEGRGLSGNTIYF.

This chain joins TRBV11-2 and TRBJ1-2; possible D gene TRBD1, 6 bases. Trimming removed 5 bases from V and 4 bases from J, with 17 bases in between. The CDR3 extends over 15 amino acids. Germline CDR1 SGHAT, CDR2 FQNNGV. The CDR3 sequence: CASSRVGQRSYGYTF. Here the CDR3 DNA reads TGTGCCAGCAGCAGAGTCGGACAGAGAAGCTATGGCTACACCTTC. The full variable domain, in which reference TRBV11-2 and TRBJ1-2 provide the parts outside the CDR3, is EAGVAQSPRYKIIEKRQSVAFWCNPISGHATLYWYQQILGQGPKLLIQFQNNGVVDDSQLPKDRFSAERLKGVDSTLKIQPAKLEDSAVYLCASSRVGQRSYGYTFGSGTRLTVV.

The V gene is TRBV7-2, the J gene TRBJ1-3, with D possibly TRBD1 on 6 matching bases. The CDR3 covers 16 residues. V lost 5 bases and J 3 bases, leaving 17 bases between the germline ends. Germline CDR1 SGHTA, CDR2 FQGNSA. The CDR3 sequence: CASSPMRGAVGNTIYF. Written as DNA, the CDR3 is TGTGCCAGCAGCCCCATGAGGGGGGCGGTTGGAAACACCATATATTTT.

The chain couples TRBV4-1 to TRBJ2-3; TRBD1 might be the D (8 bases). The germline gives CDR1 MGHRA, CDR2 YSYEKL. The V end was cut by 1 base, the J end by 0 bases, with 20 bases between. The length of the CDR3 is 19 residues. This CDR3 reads CASSQVQGGGWSSTDTQYF. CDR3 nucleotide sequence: TGCGCCAGCAGCCAAGTACAGGGGGGGGGTTGGAGTAGCACAGATACGCAGTATTTT.

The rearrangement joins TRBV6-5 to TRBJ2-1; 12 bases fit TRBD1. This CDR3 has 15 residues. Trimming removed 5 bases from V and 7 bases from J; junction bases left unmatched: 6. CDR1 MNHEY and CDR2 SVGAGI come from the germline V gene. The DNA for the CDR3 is TGTGCCAGCAGTCACCCGGGACAGGGGGCGAATGAGCAGTTCTTC. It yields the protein CASSHPGQGANEQFF.

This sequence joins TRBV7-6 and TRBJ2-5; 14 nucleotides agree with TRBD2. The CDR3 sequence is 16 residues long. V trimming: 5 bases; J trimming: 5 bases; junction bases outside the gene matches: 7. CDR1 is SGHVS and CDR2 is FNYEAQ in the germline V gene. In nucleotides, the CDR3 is TGTGCCAGCAGCCGGGGACTAGCGGGAGCTGTTGAGACCCAGTACTTC. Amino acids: CASSRGLAGAVETQYF.

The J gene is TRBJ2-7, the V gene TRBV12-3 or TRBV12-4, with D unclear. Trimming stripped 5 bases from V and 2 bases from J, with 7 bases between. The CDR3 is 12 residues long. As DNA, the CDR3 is TGTGCCAGCAGTAACCTACCCTACGAGCAGTACTTC. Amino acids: CASSNLPYEQYF.

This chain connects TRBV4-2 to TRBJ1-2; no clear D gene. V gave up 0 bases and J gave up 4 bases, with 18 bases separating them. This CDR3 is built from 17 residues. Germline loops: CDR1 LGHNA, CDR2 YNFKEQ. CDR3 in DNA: TGTGCCAGCAGCCAAGATATCGGACTCTCTTATGGCTATGGCTACACCTTC. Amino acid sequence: CASSQDIGLSYGYGYTF.

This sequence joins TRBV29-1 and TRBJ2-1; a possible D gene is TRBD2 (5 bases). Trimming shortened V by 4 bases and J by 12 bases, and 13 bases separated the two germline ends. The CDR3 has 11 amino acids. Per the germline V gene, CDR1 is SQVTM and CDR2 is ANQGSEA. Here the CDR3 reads CSVAKGRGQFF. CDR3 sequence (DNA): TGCAGCGTTGCAAAGGGCCGGGGGCAGTTCTTC.

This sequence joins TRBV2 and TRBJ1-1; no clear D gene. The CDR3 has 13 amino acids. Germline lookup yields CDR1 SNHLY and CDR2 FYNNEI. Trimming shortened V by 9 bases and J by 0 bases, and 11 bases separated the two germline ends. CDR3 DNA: TGTGCCAGGCGAGCCAGCATGAACACTGAAGCTTTCTTT. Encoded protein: CARRASMNTEAFF.

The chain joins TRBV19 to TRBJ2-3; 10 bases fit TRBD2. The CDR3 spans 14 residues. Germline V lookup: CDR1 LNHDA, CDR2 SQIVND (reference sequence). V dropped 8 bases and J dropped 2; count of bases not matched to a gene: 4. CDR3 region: CASRLAGLTDTQYF. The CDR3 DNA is TGTGCCAGTCGACTAGCGGGCCTCACAGATACGCAGTATTTT.

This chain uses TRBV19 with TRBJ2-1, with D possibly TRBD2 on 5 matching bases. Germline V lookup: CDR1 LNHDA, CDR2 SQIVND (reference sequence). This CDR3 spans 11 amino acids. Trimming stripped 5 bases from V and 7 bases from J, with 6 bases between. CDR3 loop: CASSPGNEQFF. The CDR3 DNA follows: TGTGCCAGTAGTCCGGGGAATGAGCAGTTCTTC.

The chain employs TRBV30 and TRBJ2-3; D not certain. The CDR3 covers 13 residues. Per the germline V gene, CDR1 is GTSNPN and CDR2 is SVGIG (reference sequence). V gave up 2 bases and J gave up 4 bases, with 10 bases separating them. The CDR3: CAWSPPSADTQYF. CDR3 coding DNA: TGTGCCTGGAGTCCCCCTTCCGCAGATACGCAGTATTTT. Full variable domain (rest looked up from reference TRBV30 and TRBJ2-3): SQTIHQWPATLVQPVGSPLSLECTVEGTSNPNLYWYRQAAGRGLQLLFYSVGIGQISSEVPQNLSASRPQDRQFILSSKKLLLSDSGFYLCAWSPPSADTQYFGPGTRLTVL.

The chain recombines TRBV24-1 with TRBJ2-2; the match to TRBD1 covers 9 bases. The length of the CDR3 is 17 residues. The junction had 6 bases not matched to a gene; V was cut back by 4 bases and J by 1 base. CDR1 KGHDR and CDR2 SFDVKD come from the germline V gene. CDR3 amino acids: CATSDPDRGENTGELFF. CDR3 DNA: TGTGCCACCAGTGACCCTGACAGGGGGGAGAACACCGGGGAGCTGTTTTTT.

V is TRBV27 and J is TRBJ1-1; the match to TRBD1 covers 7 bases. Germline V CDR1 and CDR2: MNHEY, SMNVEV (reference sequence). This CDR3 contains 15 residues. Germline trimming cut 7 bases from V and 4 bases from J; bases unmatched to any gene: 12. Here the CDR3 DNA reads TGTGCCAGCAAAGAGGGGGCCTGGCGGGCCACTGAAGCTTTCTTT. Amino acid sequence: CASKEGAWRATEAFF.